This TCR beta chain was recorded in a study of blood T cell repertoires in COVID-19. Study-wide background: Acute and convalescent COVID-19 samples came from the United States, Italy and Spain. The cDNA or gDNA used as material had been derived from T cells, B-cell-depleted T cells, or PBMCs.

The CDR3 is 18 residues long. Per the germline V gene, CDR1 is SGHTA and CDR2 is FQGNSA. The J segment lost 10 bases and the V segment lost 4 bases, leaving 24 bases of the junction unmatched. Per the study methods: Cell counts per sample came from amplifying reference gene primers. Some clones are missing from TCRdb's copy, which holds only in-frame ones; the method was immunoSEQ multiplex PCR. D and trimming were read from the DNA, whereas the V and J calls and clone size are those reported in that table. The sample lists about 180,000 clones; roughly 88% were seen once. Sequencing was done on a sample of peripheral blood. The receptor was isolated from a woman aged 60-75 years with acute or convalescent COVID-19. The gene calls are TRBV7-2 and TRBJ2-7; 8 bases match TRBD2. CDR3 sequence (DNA): TGTGCCAGCAGCTCGAGCGGGGGCCTTTACCACCTACTCTTGTGCCAGTACTTC. Residues: CASSSSGGLYHLLLCQYF.